The 26 T cell receptor beta chains presented below share a single source sample, sequenced in a study of OX40 agonist ivuxolimab in advanced cancers. The library came from the immunoSEQ multiplex PCR assay. TCRdb retrieved this table from immuneACCESS and kept in-frame rearrangements only. Not all clones are present; in checked studies, unresolved V genes account for under half, and no reason is known for the remainder. This sample has over 75,000 clones in its table, and around nine tenths of those were observed once. Roughly 1.1% of the sample goes to the ten largest clones. Sample: CD4+ or CD8+ T cells sorted from blood, taken in a trial of the OX40 agonist ivuxolimab. These receptors were taken from an adult with an advanced solid tumor such as melanoma, head and neck, liver or kidney cancer.

The chain uses TRBV5-1 and TRBJ2-3, with 14 bases fitting TRBD2. After removal of 4 bases from V and 1 base from J, the junction contained 8 bases not matched to a gene. CDR1 and CDR2 from the germline V gene are SGHRS and YFSETQ. The CDR3 totals 18 residues. The CDR3 nucleotides are TGCGCCAGCAGCCCCGGGACTAGCGGGGGTGTGGGCACAGATACGCAGTATTTT. The encoded protein is CASSPGTSGGVGTDTQYF.

The V call is TRBV4-2, the J call TRBJ2-1; TRBD2 aligns across 10 bases. Germline V gives CDR1 LGHNA, CDR2 YNFKEQ. The length of the CDR3 is 16 residues. Germline trimming cut 4 bases from V and 6 bases from J; bases unmatched to any gene: 9. This CDR3 is CASSPGSIAGGNEQFF. The CDR3 bases are TGTGCCAGCAGCCCAGGTTCGATAGCGGGAGGCAATGAGCAGTTCTTC.

In regard to this clone: One junction end disagrees with the germline gene, perhaps due to a read error. The rearrangement uses TRBV7-7 and TRBJ2-1; 9 bases are shared with TRBD2. The CDR3 length is 17 residues. In germline, CDR1 is SSHAT, CDR2 FNYEAQ (reference sequence). The CDR3 reads CASSLAPASGTSNEQFF. The CDR3 nucleotides are TGTGCTAGCAGCTTAGCGCCGGCTAGCGGGACATCAAATGAGCAGTTCTTC.

This clone was detected once. The V call is TRBV4-2, the J call TRBJ2-1; D might be TRBD2 (6 bases). Germline V gives CDR1 LGHNA, CDR2 YNFKEQ. This CDR3 is built from 13 residues. V was cut by 1 base and J by 8 bases, with 9 bases left in between. The CDR3 loop reads CASSQGPGDEQFF. The DNA of the CDR3 is TGTGCCAGCAGCCAAGGCCCGGGGGATGAGCAGTTCTTC.

The gene calls are TRBV5-1 and TRBJ2-7, with D maybe TRBD2 (5 bases). CDR3 length: 14 amino acids. Trimming shortened V by 2 bases and J by 0 bases, and 9 bases separated the two germline ends. CDR1 is SGHRS and CDR2 is YFSETQ in the germline V gene. The CDR3 region is CASSFGAGSYEQYF. DNA of the CDR3: TGCGCCAGCAGCTTTGGCGCGGGCTCCTACGAGCAGTACTTC.

V is TRBV15 and J is TRBJ2-1, with D unclear. With 3 bases removed from V and 6 bases from J, the gap between germline ends came to 12 bases. Germline V CDR1 and CDR2: LNHNV, YYDKDF (reference sequence). This CDR3 is 14 amino acids long. The CDR3 DNA reads TGTGCCACCAGCAGCGAACTGGTTGCCAATGAGCAGTTCTTC. This translates into CATSSELVANEQFF.

The chain combines TRBV30 with TRBJ2-3; 9 bases are a match to TRBD1. Germline CDR1 reads GTSNPN; CDR2 reads SVGIG (reference sequence). V shed 2 bases, J shed 8 bases, and the junction held 11 bases outside the gene matches. The CDR3 length is 15 residues. The CDR3 is CAWSPGQGGWATQYF. The CDR3 nucleotides are TGTGCCTGGAGTCCGGGACAGGGCGGCTGGGCTACGCAGTATTTT.

The rearrangement uses TRBV6-1 and TRBJ2-1; D is unresolved. Trimming stripped 9 bases from V and 0 bases from J, with 15 bases between. The CDR3 length is 15 residues. Germline V CDR1 and CDR2: MNHNS, SASEGT. This CDR3 is CASGQPHNSYNEQFF. As DNA, the CDR3 is TGTGCCAGTGGGCAGCCTCATAACTCCTACAATGAGCAGTTCTTC.

V gene TRBV27 combines with J gene TRBJ2-2, with D unclear. CDR1 is MNHEY and CDR2 is SMNVEV in the germline V gene (reference sequence). V lost 8 bases and J 2 bases, leaving 9 bases between the germline ends. The CDR3 runs 13 residues. The DNA of the CDR3 is TGTGCCAGCCGCAAAATTAACACCGGGGAGCTGTTTTTT. This translates into CASRKINTGELFF.

The chain links TRBV7-2 to TRBJ2-7; tentatively, D is TRBD2 (5 bases). Per germline, CDR1 SGHTA and CDR2 FQGNSA. Trimming removed 5 bases from V and 3 bases from J, with 14 bases in between. This CDR3 region has 14 residues. CDR3 in amino acids: CASSPLAGNYEQYF. The CDR3 DNA reads as TGTGCCAGCAGCCCGCTTGCGGGCAACTACGAGCAGTACTTC.

In its sample, this clone was seen a few times. Other DNA sequences of this sample code for an identical CDR3. The V and J genes are TRBV28 and TRBJ1-5; D is unclear. The CDR3 consists of 12 residues. Germline assignment: CDR1 MDHEN and CDR2 SYDVKM. V gave up 6 bases and J gave up 0 bases, with 3 bases separating them. The CDR3 coding sequence is TGTGCCAGCAGGGCTAGCAATCAGCCCCAGCATTTT. This gives the protein CASRASNQPQHF.

V and J are TRBV2 and TRBJ1-2; possible D gene TRBD1, 5 bases. V was trimmed by 10 bases and J by 6 bases, leaving 21 bases between them. The CDR3 extends over 14 amino acids. Germline CDR1 SNHLY, CDR2 FYNNEI. The CDR3 reads CATTGTGGGNGYTF. The CDR3, as DNA: TGTGCCACCACTGGAACTGGGGGGGGTAATGGCTACACCTTC.

The chain has TRBV28 and TRBJ1-5; D is perhaps TRBD1 (5 bases). Trimming shortened V by 3 bases and J by 5 bases, and 11 bases separated the two germline ends. The CDR3 runs 14 residues. Germline V gene sequence: CDR1 MDHEN, CDR2 SYDVKM. The CDR3 loop is CASSFDRPYQPQHF. CDR3 nucleotides: TGTGCCAGCAGTTTCGACAGACCCTATCAGCCCCAGCATTTT.

V gene TRBV2 combines with J gene TRBJ2-7; no clear D gene. Between the trimmed V and J ends, which lost 4 bases and 7 bases, there was a span of 8 bases. The germline CDR1 and CDR2 sequences are SNHLY and FYNNEI. The CDR3 extends over 11 amino acids. CDR3 region: CASSVAAEQYF. CDR3 bases: TGTGCCAGCAGTGTCGCGGCGGAGCAGTACTTC.

The chain has TRBV27 and TRBJ2-1; D is unresolved. The germline V gene encodes CDR1 MNHEY and CDR2 SMNVEV (reference sequence). Between the trimmed V and J ends, which lost 9 bases and 0 bases, there was a span of 12 bases. This CDR3 region has 14 residues. The CDR3 sequence is CASKTASSYNEQFF. CDR3 nucleotides: TGTGCCAGTAAGACGGCCAGCTCCTACAATGAGCAGTTCTTC.

This sequence joins TRBV5-1 and TRBJ2-2, with 7 bases fitting TRBD1. Germline V gives CDR1 SGHRS, CDR2 YFSETQ. CDR3 length equals 15 residues. The V segment lost 2 bases and the J segment 2 bases; nucleotides outside the gene matches: 3. The CDR3 region is CASSFNRGNTGELFF. CDR3 DNA: TGCGCCAGCAGCTTCAACAGGGGTAACACCGGGGAGCTGTTTTTT.

The chain joins TRBV6-5 to TRBJ2-3, with TRBD2 identical over 9 bases. The CDR3 contains 15 residues. The germline gives CDR1 MNHEY, CDR2 SVGAGI. V shed 4 bases, J shed 6 bases, and the junction held 8 bases outside the gene matches. The CDR3 is CASSSAGGPFDTQYF. Here the CDR3 DNA reads TGTGCCAGCAGTTCCGCGGGAGGGCCGTTTGATACGCAGTATTTT.

The rearrangement links TRBV19 to TRBJ1-5; D perhaps matches TRBD1 (6 bases). CDR3 length equals 18 residues. Trimming removed 3 bases at V and 2 bases at J, with 20 bases between. Germline CDR1 is LNHDA and CDR2 is SQIVND (reference sequence). In nucleotides, the CDR3 is TGTGCCAGTAGTATCTCTTGGGGGGCAGTTAAGGGCAATCAGCCCCAGCATTTT. Its translation is CASSISWGAVKGNQPQHF.

The chain combines TRBV6-1 with TRBJ2-7; D unclear. Trimming cost V 6 bases and J 5 bases, with 14 bases left between them. Germline lookup yields CDR1 MNHNS and CDR2 SASEGT. The CDR3 extends over 13 amino acids. CDR3 sequence reads: CASRSRVRHEQYF. The CDR3 coding sequence is TGTGCCAGCAGGAGTAGGGTCCGACACGAGCAGTACTTC.

This clone has more than one count but fewer than ten. The rearrangement uses TRBV30 and TRBJ1-1, with TRBD1 as a possible D gene (5 bases). There are 11 residues in the CDR3. Germline V lookup: CDR1 GTSNPN, CDR2 SVGIG (reference sequence). This chain's CDR3 is CGTRGDTEAFF. In DNA form, the CDR3 reads TGTGGAACCCGGGGGGACACTGAAGCTTTCTTT.

A single count supports this clone. The chain uses TRBV6-1 and TRBJ2-1; 7 nucleotides line up with TRBD2. The V gene end was trimmed by 3 bases and the J gene end by 2 bases; junction bases not matched to a gene: 4. CDR3 length: 15 amino acids. Germline V gene sequence: CDR1 MNHNS, CDR2 SASEGT. The CDR3 sequence is CASSDWGGPYNEQFF. The DNA for the CDR3 is TGTGCCAGCAGTGATTGGGGGGGTCCCTACAATGAGCAGTTCTTC.

The sample holds one count of this clone. The J gene is TRBJ2-7, the V gene TRBV30; the match to TRBD1 covers 8 bases. The V segment lost 8 bases and the J segment 2 bases; nucleotides outside the gene matches: 8. The CDR3 is 13 amino acids. Germline V gene data show CDR1 as GTSNPN and CDR2 as SVGIG (reference sequence). The chain's CDR3 is CALTRDRPYEQYF. CDR3 in DNA: TGTGCCCTGACCCGGGACAGGCCCTACGAGCAGTACTTC.

CDR3 region: CASSIGLARSSTDTQYF. Here the CDR3 DNA reads TGTGCCAGTAGTATTGGACTAGCGAGGTCTAGCACAGATACGCAGTATTTT. The chain carries TRBV19 and TRBJ2-3; 9 bases map to TRBD2. With 3 bases clipped from V and 0 bases from J, the junction kept 7 bases outside the gene matches. CDR1 and CDR2 (germline): LNHDA, SQIVND (reference sequence). This CDR3 is built from 17 residues.

This sequence joins TRBV7-8 and TRBJ2-1; D unresolved. This CDR3 is 13 amino acids long. Germline CDR1 and CDR2: SGHVS and FQNEAQ. Between the trimmed V and J ends, which lost 3 bases and 7 bases, there was a span of 10 bases. For the CDR3, the DNA is TGTGCCAGCAGCTTTATGGGGTTAAATGAGCAGTTCTTC. It is translated as CASSFMGLNEQFF. Supplemented by reference TRBV7-8 and TRBJ2-1, the full variable domain reads GAGVSQSPRYKVAKRGQDVALRCDPISGHVSLFWYQQALGQGPEFLTYFQNEAQLDKSGLPSDRFFAERPEGSVSTLKIQRTQQEDSAVYLCASSFMGLNEQFFGPGTRLTVL.

The chain joins TRBV11-3 to TRBJ2-1; 9 bases agree with TRBD1. The junction had 7 bases not matched to a gene; V was cut back by 5 bases and J by 5 bases. CDR3 size: 15 residues. CDR1 and CDR2 from the germline V gene are SGHNT and YENEEA. CDR3 sequence reads: CASSRSGQGDNEQFF. The CDR3 DNA reads TGTGCCAGCAGCCGATCGGGACAGGGCGACAATGAGCAGTTCTTC. Drawing the rest from reference TRBV11-3 and TRBJ2-1, the complete variable domain is EAGVVQSPRYKIIEKKQPVAFWCNPISGHNTLYWYLQNLGQGPELLIRYENEEAVDDSQLPKDRFSAERLKGVDSTLKIQPAELGDSAVYLCASSRSGQGDNEQFFGPGTRLTVL.

The rearrangement uses TRBV5-4 and TRBJ1-1; 7 positions agree with TRBD1. CDR1 SGHNT and CDR2 YYREEE come from the germline V gene (reference sequence). Germline trimming cut 1 base from V and 1 base from J; bases unmatched to any gene: 1. CDR3 length: 14 residues. The CDR3 loop is CASSLNRGNTEAFF. For the CDR3, the DNA is TGTGCCAGCAGCTTGAACAGGGGGAACACTGAAGCTTTCTTT.